This T cell receptor (beta chain) appears in the sequencing data of a study of shared clonotypes between healthy human individuals. Study-level results: What naive subsets generally showed was a larger estimated richness than memory subsets showed. Clonotypes not shared had lower generation probabilities than those common to all four donors.

The CDR3 loop spans 14 amino acids. Germline V CDR1 and CDR2: MNHNY, SVGAGI (reference sequence). The V end lost 5 bases, the J end lost 1 base, and 8 bases lay between the germline ends. CD45RO-negative CD8 cells positively selected for CCR7 made up the naive population, which excluded terminally differentiated effector memory CD45RA+ cells. With respect to this clone: As yet, its antigen is unknown.

Sequenced by immunoSEQ multiplex PCR; TCRdb stores in-frame clones only, minus some. The sample shows some 2,000,000 clones, approximately 94% of them seen only once. This TCR was recovered from a man younger than 35 in good health. Sequenced sample: naive CD8+ T cells sorted from blood. The rearrangement joins TRBV6-6 to TRBJ2-2, with D hard to call. Here the CDR3 DNA reads TGTGCCAGCAGTCCAGGAGTGAACACCGGGGAGCTGTTTTTT. Residues: CASSPGVNTGELFF.